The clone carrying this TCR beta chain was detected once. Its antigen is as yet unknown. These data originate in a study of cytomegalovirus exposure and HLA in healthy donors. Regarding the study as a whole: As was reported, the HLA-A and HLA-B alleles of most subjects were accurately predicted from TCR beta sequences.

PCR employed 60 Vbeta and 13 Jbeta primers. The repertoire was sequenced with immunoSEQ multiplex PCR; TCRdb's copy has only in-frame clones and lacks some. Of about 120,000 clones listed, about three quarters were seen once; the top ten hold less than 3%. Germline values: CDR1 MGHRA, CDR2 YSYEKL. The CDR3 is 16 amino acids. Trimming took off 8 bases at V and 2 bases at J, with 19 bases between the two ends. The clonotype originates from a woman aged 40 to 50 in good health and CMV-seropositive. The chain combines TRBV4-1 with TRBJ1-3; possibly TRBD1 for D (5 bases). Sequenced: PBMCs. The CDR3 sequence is CASGSTAGPAGNTIYF. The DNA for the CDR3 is TGCGCCAGCGGTTCAACCGCAGGGCCCGCTGGAAACACCATATATTTT.